A single sample gave rise to the 2 T cell receptor beta chains below, sequenced in a study of vaccination effects on CD4 cells after COVID-19. TCRdb keeps only in-frame clones here, not all; method: immunoSEQ multiplex PCR. The sample yields tens of thousands of clones, 73% seen once. Expansion with viral peptide pools was applied to antigen-specific CD4+ T cells by the ViraFEST assay prior to sequencing. Following a roughly ten-day culture, CD4+ T cells were purified. None of the vaccinated had previously contracted SARS-CoV-2, and their nucleocapsid antibodies tested negative. No antigen has been assigned to these receptors. The source material was CD4+ T cells from PBMCs cultured with SARS-CoV-2 spike peptides, sampled before COVID-19 vaccination. The receptors were sampled from a human donor who received a COVID-19 vaccine.

This clone is labeled medium-sized. The gene calls are TRBV10-3 and TRBJ2-1, with D perhaps TRBD1 (6 bases). Germline-derived CDR1 and CDR2 are ENHRY and SYGVKD. The CDR3 runs 18 residues. V lost 2 bases, J lost 1 base, and 18 bases lay in between. The CDR3 sequence is CAISENPRDTISYNEQFF. The CDR3 bases are TGTGCCATCAGTGAGAATCCCCGGGACACGATTTCCTACAATGAGCAGTTCTTC.

The chain recombines TRBV11-2 with TRBJ2-7; D is perhaps TRBD1 (6 bases). Germline assignment: CDR1 SGHAT and CDR2 FQNNGV. Trimming left V 2 bases short and J 3 bases short, with 14 bases between. The CDR3 is 15 residues long. The DNA of the CDR3 is TGTGCCAGCAGCTTATCAGGGGCCTCCATCTACGAGCAGTACTTC. It encodes CASSLSGASIYEQYF.